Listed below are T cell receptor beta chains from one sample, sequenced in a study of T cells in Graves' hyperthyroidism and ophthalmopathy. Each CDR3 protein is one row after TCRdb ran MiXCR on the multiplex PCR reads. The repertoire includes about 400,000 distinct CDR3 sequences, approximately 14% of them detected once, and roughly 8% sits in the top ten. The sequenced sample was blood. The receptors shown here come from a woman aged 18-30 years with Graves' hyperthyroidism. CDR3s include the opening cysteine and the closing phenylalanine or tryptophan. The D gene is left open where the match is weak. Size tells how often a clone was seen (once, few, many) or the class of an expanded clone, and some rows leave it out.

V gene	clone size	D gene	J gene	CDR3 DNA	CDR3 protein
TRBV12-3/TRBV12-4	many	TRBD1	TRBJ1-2	TGTGCCAGCAGTTCGGGACAGGGATACTATGGCTACACCTTC	CASSSGQGYYGYTF
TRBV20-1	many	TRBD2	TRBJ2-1	TGCAGTGCTCGACTAGCGGGTACATCCTGGGCGTTCTTC	CSARLAGTSWAFF
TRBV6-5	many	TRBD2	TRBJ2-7	TGTGCCAGCAGTTACTCTCTAGCGGGAGGTAACTACGAGCAGTACTTC	CASSYSLAGGNYEQYF
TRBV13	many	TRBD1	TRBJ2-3	TGTGCCAGCAGTGACAGGGGGGGCACAGATACGCAGTATTTT	CASSDRGGTDTQYF
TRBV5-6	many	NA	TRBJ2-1	TGTGCCAGCAGCTTGGCTAGTCTACAGTACAATGAGCAGTTCTTC	CASSLASLQYNEQFF
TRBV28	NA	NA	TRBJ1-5	TGTGCCAGCAATTACATCGATAGCAATCAGCCCCAGCATTTT	CASNYIDSNQPQHF
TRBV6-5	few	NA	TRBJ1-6	TGTGCCAGCAGTTACTTGGGCCCCCCCAGCGGATCACCCCTCCACTTT	CASSYLGPPSGSPLHF
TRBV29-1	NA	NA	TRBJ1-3	TGCAGTGTCCCCGGGCAGGGTCCCCACTCTGGAAACACCATATATTTT	CSVPGQGPHSGNTIYF
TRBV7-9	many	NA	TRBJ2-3	TGTGCCAGCGGAGCTAGCACAGATACGCAGTATTTT	CASGASTDTQYF
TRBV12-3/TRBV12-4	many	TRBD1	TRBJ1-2	TGTGCCAGCAGCCGACAGGGCGGAATAGGCTACACCTTC	CASSRQGGIGYTF
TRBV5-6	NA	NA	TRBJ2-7	TGTGCCAGCAGGTCTAGGCGACAGAAGATCTACGAGCAGTACTTC	CASRSRRQKIYEQYF
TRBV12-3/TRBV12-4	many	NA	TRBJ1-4	TGTGCCAGCAGTTCCCCTAGGGGCAGTCCAACTAATGAAAAACTGTTTTTT	CASSSPRGSPTNEKLFF
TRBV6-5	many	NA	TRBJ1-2	TGTGCCAGCAGTTACTCGACGGGGGGACGGACGATTTATGGCTACACCTTC	CASSYSTGGRTIYGYTF
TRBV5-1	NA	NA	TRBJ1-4	TGCGCCAGCAGCTCCGGGCGAGGGGAGGAAAAACTGTTTTTT	CASSSGRGEEKLFF
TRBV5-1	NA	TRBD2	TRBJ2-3	TGCGCCAGCAGCTCCTCGGGACTAGCGGTCACAGATACGCAGTATTTT	CASSSSGLAVTDTQYF
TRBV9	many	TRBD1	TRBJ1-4	TGTGCCAGCAGCCAGGGACAGATTAATGAAAAACTGTTTTTT	CASSQGQINEKLFF
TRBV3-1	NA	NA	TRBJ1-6	TGTGCCAGCAGCCCCTACCTGGGGAATTCACCCCTCCACTTT	CASSPYLGNSPLHF
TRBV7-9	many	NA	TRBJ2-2	TGTGCCAGCACCCAAAGGGGCGGAAATGTGAACACCGGGGAGCTGTTTTTT	CASTQRGGNVNTGELFF
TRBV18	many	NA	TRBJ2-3	TGTGCCAGCTCACCGATTCTAGCAGACGTCGGCACAGATACGCAGTATTTT	CASSPILADVGTDTQYF
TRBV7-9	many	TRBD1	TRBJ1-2	TGTGCCAGCAGCTCCGGACCCAGGGGGGTCTATGGCTACACCTTC	CASSSGPRGVYGYTF
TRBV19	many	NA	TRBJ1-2	TGTGCCAGTAGTATAGTTCGCGACGGAGCATATGGCTACACCTTC	CASSIVRDGAYGYTF
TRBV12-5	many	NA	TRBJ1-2	TGTGCTAGTGGTTCGTTCGGGGGGGCTATGTATGGCTACACCTTC	CASGSFGGAMYGYTF
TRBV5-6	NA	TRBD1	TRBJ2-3	TGTGCCACCTCGACAGGGAGAGCGGATACGCAGTATTTT	CATSTGRADTQYF
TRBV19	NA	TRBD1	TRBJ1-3	TGTGCCAGTAGCCACAGGACAGGGGCCGAAGTATCTGGAAACACCATATATTTT	CASSHRTGAEVSGNTIYF
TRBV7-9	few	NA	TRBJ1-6	TGTGCCAGCAGTAGCGGGGTTGCCTATAATTCACCCCTCCACTTT	CASSSGVAYNSPLHF
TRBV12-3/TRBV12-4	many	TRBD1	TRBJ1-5	TGTGCCAGCAGTTTCGACAGGGCCCAGCCCCAGCATTTT	CASSFDRAQPQHF
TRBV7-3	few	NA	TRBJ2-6	TGTGCCAGCAGCGCTGTCTCTGGGGCCAACGTCCTGACTTTC	CASSAVSGANVLTF
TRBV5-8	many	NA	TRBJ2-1	TGTGCCAGCAGCTTGGGGGTCGCTGTCTCCTACAATGAGCAGTTCTTC	CASSLGVAVSYNEQFF
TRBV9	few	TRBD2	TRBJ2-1	TGTGCCAGCAGCCCCAAAGGGCGACCGGGAGGGCCGACGAATGAGCAGTTCTTC	CASSPKGRPGGPTNEQFF
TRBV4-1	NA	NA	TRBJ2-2	TGCGCCAGCAGCCGGACCCCGGAGGCGAACACCGGGGAGCTGTTTTTT	CASSRTPEANTGELFF
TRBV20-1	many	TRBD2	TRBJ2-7	TGCAGTGCCGAAAGGGTGCGGGGGGATTACGAGCAGTACTTC	CSAERVRGDYEQYF
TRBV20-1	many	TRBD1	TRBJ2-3	TGCAGTGCTTCTCTGAGGGGGCCCACCACAGATACGCAGTATTTT	CSASLRGPTTDTQYF
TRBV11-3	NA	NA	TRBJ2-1	TGTGCCAGCAGCTTAAGTCAGCGGAGCTCCTACAATGAGCAGTTCTTC	CASSLSQRSSYNEQFF
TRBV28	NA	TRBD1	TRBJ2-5	TGTGCCAGCAGTTTTTCCCCCCCCGCTACAGGGGACCAAGAGACCCAGTACTTC	CASSFSPPATGDQETQYF
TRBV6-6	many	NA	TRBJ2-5	TGTGCCAGCAGTTACCGGGCTAGCGGCTATACCGGGGGCCTCCAAGAGACCCAGTACTTC	CASSYRASGYTGGLQETQYF
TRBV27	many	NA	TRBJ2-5	TGTGCCAGCAGTTCTCCTCTGAAGGGTGAGACCCAGTACTTC	CASSSPLKGETQYF
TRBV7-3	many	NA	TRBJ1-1	TGTGCCAGCAGCACCCGACGGAACACTGAAGCTTTCTTT	CASSTRRNTEAFF
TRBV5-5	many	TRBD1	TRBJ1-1	TGTGCCAGCAGCTTCGGGACAGCGACTGAAGCTTTCTTT	CASSFGTATEAFF
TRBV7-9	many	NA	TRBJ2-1	TGTGCCAGTATCAAGGGGGGGGCAAGCTACAATGAGCAGTTCTTC	CASIKGGASYNEQFF
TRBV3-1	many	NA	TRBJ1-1	TGTGCCAGCAGCCATAGTAGTGGTCAGAGGTCTGAAGCTTTCTTT	CASSHSSGQRSEAFF
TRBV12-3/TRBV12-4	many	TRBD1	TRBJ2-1	TGTGCCAGCAGCGGGACAGGGTCACGCTTTAACAATGAGCAGTTCTTC	CASSGTGSRFNNEQFF
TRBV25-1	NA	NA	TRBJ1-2	TGTGCCAGCACGGGACCGCGGTATGGCTACACCTTC	CASTGPRYGYTF
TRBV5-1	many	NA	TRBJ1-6	TGCGCCAGCAGCTTGGTGTGGGGGGCGAGTAATAATTCACCCCTCCACTTT	CASSLVWGASNNSPLHF